The T cell receptor (beta chain) under discussion was sequenced for a study of blood T cell repertoires in COVID-19. V was shortened by 5 bases and J by 5 bases, with 13 bases between the two germline ends. The CDR3 runs 13 residues. Per the germline V gene, CDR1 is SEHNR and CDR2 is FQNEAQ (reference sequence). In the source study's methods: Amplification of reference gene primers provided the estimated nucleated cell counts. Clones were read by immunoSEQ multiplex PCR, and TCRdb kept only the in-frame ones, dropping some. V and J calls and clone size come straight from that table; D and trimming were deduced from the DNA. The top ten clones hold around 5.2% of a sample with roughly 250,000 clones, 83% of them seen once.

The chain employs TRBV7-9 and TRBJ2-7, with a weak D call TRBD1 (5 bases). Sequencing used peripheral blood. This TCR was sampled from a human donor in a cohort sampled during active COVID-19. CDR3: CASSMAPGNEQYF. For the CDR3, the DNA is TGTGCCAGCAGCATGGCTCCAGGGAACGAGCAGTACTTC.